This entry lists 7 T cell receptor beta chains sequenced from one sample in a study of blood T cell repertoires in COVID-19. Assay used: immunoSEQ multiplex PCR; TCRdb lists only in-frame clones, some missing. The data contain 250,000 or so clones, around 89% of them seen just once; the ten biggest clones take up roughly 2.5%. The sequencing sample was made of PBMCs or T cells enriched from blood (not recorded which). Receptor source: a woman between 40 and 50 years old with acute COVID-19.

The chain combines TRBV6-5 with TRBJ2-7; 9 bases align to TRBD1. Trimming at V came to 6 bases and at J to 5 bases, leaving 2 bases not matched to a gene. The CDR3 sequence is 12 residues long. In germline, CDR1 is MNHEY, CDR2 SVGAGI. The CDR3 DNA is TGTGCCAGCAGAGGACAGGGGAACGAGCAGTACTTC. This gives the protein CASRGQGNEQYF.

This sequence joins TRBV9 and TRBJ2-3, with a possible D match to TRBD2 (7 bases). Germline CDR1 reads SGDLS; CDR2 reads YYNGEE. This CDR3 comprises 15 residues. V was clipped by 4 bases and J by 5 bases, with 17 bases between them. The CDR3 DNA reads TGTGCCAGCAGCCCCGCGACTAGCAGGGGAGATACGCAGTATTTT. Amino acids: CASSPATSRGDTQYF.

This clone appeared a few times. The rearrangement uses TRBV15 and TRBJ2-2, with unresolved D. The CDR3 covers 14 residues. Germline V CDR1 and CDR2: LNHNV, YYDKDF (reference sequence). The ends were cut back, 0 bases at V and 7 bases at J, with 9 bases in the middle. The CDR3: CATSRDAPSGELFF. CDR3 nucleotide sequence: TGTGCCACCAGCAGAGATGCACCGAGCGGGGAGCTGTTTTTT.

This chain connects TRBV3-1 (or the pseudogene TRBV3-2) to TRBJ1-3; D gene unclear. This CDR3 comprises 16 residues. V lost 0 bases, J lost 0 bases, and 9 bases lay in between. The germline V gene encodes CDR1 LGHDT and CDR2 YNNKEL (reference sequence). The DNA for the CDR3 is TGTGCCAGCAGCCAAGATAAGCGGTCCTCTGGAAACACCATATATTTT. This gives the protein CASSQDKRSSGNTIYF.

This chain joins TRBV9 and TRBJ1-2; 7 bases are shared with TRBD1. Losses at the gene ends were 3 bases for V and 4 bases for J; bases not matched to a gene: 15. This CDR3 region has 17 residues. The germline V gene has CDR1 SGDLS and CDR2 YYNGEE. CDR3: CASSARPGQALGYGYTF. The CDR3 bases are TGTGCCAGCAGCGCCCGTCCCGGACAGGCCCTCGGCTATGGCTACACCTTC.

The rearrangement links TRBV9 to TRBJ2-2; 8 nucleotides agree with TRBD2. CDR3 size: 16 residues. The J segment lost 4 bases and the V segment lost 0 bases, leaving 5 bases of the junction unmatched. Per the germline V gene, CDR1 is SGDLS and CDR2 is YYNGEE. DNA for the CDR3: TGTGCCAGCAGCGTAGGGGGGACTAGTAGCACCGGGGAGCTGTTTTTT. It codes for CASSVGGTSSTGELFF.

The chain is built from TRBV10-3 and TRBJ2-1; 7 bases are a match to TRBD2. Germline V gene sequence: CDR1 ENHRY, CDR2 SYGVKD. Losses at the gene ends were 8 bases for V and 7 bases for J; bases not matched to a gene: 8. CDR3 length: 13 amino acids. CDR3 loop: CAIATLAGNEQFF. In DNA form, the CDR3 reads TGTGCCATCGCCACTTTAGCGGGTAATGAGCAGTTCTTC.